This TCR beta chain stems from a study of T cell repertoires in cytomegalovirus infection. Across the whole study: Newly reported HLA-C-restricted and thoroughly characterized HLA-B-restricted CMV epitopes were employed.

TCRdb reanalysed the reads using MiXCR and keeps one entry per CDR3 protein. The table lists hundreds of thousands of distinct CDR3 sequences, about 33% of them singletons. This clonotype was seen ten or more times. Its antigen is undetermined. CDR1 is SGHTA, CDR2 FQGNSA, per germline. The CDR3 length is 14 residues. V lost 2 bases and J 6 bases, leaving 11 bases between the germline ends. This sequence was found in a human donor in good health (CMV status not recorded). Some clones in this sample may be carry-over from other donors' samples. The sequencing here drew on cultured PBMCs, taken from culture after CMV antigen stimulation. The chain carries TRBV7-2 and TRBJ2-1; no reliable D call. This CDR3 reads CASSLTLTVNEQFF. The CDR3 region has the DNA TGTGCCAGCAGCTTAACCTTAACTGTCAATGAGCAGTTCTTC.